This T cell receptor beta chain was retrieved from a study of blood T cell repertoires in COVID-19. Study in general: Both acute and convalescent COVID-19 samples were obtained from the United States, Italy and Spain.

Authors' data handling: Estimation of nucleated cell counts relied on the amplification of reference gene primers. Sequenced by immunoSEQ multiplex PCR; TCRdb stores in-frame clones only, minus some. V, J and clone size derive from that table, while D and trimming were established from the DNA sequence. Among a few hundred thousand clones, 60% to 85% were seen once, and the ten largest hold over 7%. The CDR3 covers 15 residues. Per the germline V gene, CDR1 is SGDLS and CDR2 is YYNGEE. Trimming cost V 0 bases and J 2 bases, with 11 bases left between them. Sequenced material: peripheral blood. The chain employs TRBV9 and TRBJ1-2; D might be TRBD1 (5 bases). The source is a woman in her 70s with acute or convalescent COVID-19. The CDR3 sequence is CASSVGMGGNYGYTF. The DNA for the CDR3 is TGTGCCAGCAGCGTAGGGATGGGGGGAAACTATGGCTACACCTTC. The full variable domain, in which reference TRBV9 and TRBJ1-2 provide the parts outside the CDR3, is DSGVTQTPKHLITATGQRVTLRCSPRSGDLSVYWYQQSLDQGLQFLIQYYNGEERAKGNILERFSAQQFPDLHSELNLSSLELGDSALYFCASSVGMGGNYGYTFGSGTRLTVV.